This TCR beta chain came from a study of blood T cell repertoires in COVID-19. Across the study: Samples representing acute and convalescent COVID-19 were sourced from the United States, Italy and Spain. PBMCs, B-cell-depleted T cells, or T cells were the source of the cDNA or gDNA that made up the material.

As handled by the study authors: Reference gene primer amplification yielded estimated nucleated cell counts. Libraries were prepared by immunoSEQ multiplex PCR; TCRdb keeps only in-frame clonotypes and omits some of them. V and J calls and clone size are given by that table; D and trimming were obtained from the DNA. This table holds under 120,000 clones, over 75% found once. There are 14 residues in the CDR3. This clonotype originated in a man between 65 and 79 years old with active or convalescent COVID-19. Sample: peripheral blood. This rearrangement joins TRBV21-1 to TRBJ2-7; whether TRBD1, the table's D call, matches the DNA was not checked. TRBV21-1 is noted as a pseudogene. The CDR3 region is CASTYPGQVYEQYF. CDR3 coding DNA: TGTGCCAGTACTTATCCGGGACAGGTGTACGAGCAGTACTTC.